A selection of T cell receptor beta chains follows, all from one sample in a study of cytomegalovirus exposure and HLA in healthy donors. Sequencing was performed with immunoSEQ multiplex PCR; in TCRdb, only in-frame clones are kept and a portion is missing. Among around 79,000 clones listed, about 69% were seen once. The material sequenced was PBMCs. These receptors were taken from a woman in her forties in good health and CMV-seropositive. CDR3s include the opening cysteine and the closing phenylalanine or tryptophan. Each record gives: CDR3 protein, CDR3 DNA, J gene, D gene, V gene, CDR3 length, clone size. A D gene is named only where the DNA matches it firmly. A clone size is listed for some rows: how often the clone was seen (once, few, many), or a class if it is expanded.

CDR3: CASSDQGPTEAFF
DNA: TGTGCCAGCAGTGACCAGGGGCCCACTGAAGCTTTCTTT
J: TRBJ1-1
D: -
V: TRBV2
length: 13
size: few

CDR3: CASSQLVYSNQPQHF
DNA: TGCGCCAGCAGCCAACTTGTATATAGCAATCAGCCCCAGCATTTT
J: TRBJ1-5
D: -
V: TRBV4-1
length: 15
size: -

CDR3: CASSPGLPGANVLTF
DNA: TGTGCCAGCAGCCCAGGACTACCTGGGGCCAACGTCCTGACTTTC
J: TRBJ2-6
D: -
V: TRBV7-3
length: 15
size: -

CDR3: CASSPGGGGGNTIYF
DNA: TGCGCCAGCAGCCCGGGAGGGGGCGGCGGAAACACCATATATTTT
J: TRBJ1-3
D: TRBD1
V: TRBV5-1
length: 15
size: -

CDR3: CASSPLRGDGYTF
DNA: TGTGCCAGCTCACCATTACGAGGCGATGGCTACACCTTC
J: TRBJ1-2
D: -
V: TRBV18
length: 13
size: -

CDR3: CASSPGQLNTEAFF
DNA: TGCGCCAGCAGCCCGGGACAGCTAAACACTGAAGCTTTCTTT
J: TRBJ1-1
D: TRBD1
V: TRBV4-1
length: 14
size: once

CDR3: CASSLGRGPWGYTF
DNA: TGTGCCAGCAGTTTGGGGCGGGGGCCTTGGGGCTACACCTTC
J: TRBJ1-2
D: -
V: TRBV28
length: 14
size: -

CDR3: CASSQDNQPQHF
DNA: TGTGCCAGCAGCCAGGACAATCAGCCCCAGCATTTT
J: TRBJ1-5
D: -
V: TRBV25-1
length: 12
size: -

CDR3: CASSLRQGLSYGYTF
DNA: TGTGCCAGCAGCTTACGACAAGGCCTCTCCTATGGCTACACCTTC
J: TRBJ1-2
D: -
V: TRBV7-9
length: 15
size: -

CDR3: CASKFGEEAFF
DNA: TGTGCCAGCAAGTTTGGGGAGGAAGCTTTCTTT
J: TRBJ1-1
D: -
V: TRBV2
length: 11
size: few

CDR3: CSALTGAGGTEAFF
DNA: TGCAGCGCATTGACAGGGGCTGGTGGCACTGAAGCTTTCTTT
J: TRBJ1-1
D: TRBD1
V: TRBV29-1
length: 14
size: many

CDR3: CAWSRGAAGYTF
DNA: TGTGCCTGGTCGCGGGGGGCTGCTGGCTACACCTTC
J: TRBJ1-2
D: -
V: TRBV30
length: 12
size: -

CDR3: CAWSQSSLLQGALKGYTF
DNA: TGTGCCTGGAGCCAATCGTCCCTATTACAGGGGGCGCTAAAAGGCTACACCTTC
J: TRBJ1-2
D: TRBD1
V: TRBV30
length: 18
size: -

CDR3: CASSPPLDTQYF
DNA: TGTGCCAGCTCACCACCTCTGGATACGCAGTATTTT
J: TRBJ2-3
D: -
V: TRBV18
length: 12
size: -

CDR3: CASSVGLAGNEQFF
DNA: TGCGCCAGCAGTGTAGGACTAGCCGGCAATGAGCAGTTCTTC
J: TRBJ2-1
D: TRBD2
V: TRBV10-2
length: 14
size: -

CDR3: CASSLEQGTQYF
DNA: TGTGCTAGCAGCTTAGAACAGGGTACGCAGTATTTT
J: TRBJ2-3
D: -
V: TRBV7-7
length: 12
size: -

CDR3: CASSIGQGHYGYTF
DNA: TGTGCCAGTAGTATCGGACAGGGTCACTATGGCTACACCTTC
J: TRBJ1-2
D: TRBD1
V: TRBV19
length: 14
size: -

CDR3: CASTRGFRSNQPQHF
DNA: TGTGCCAGTACCCGGGGGTTCAGGAGCAATCAGCCCCAGCATTTT
J: TRBJ1-5
D: -
V: TRBV19
length: 15
size: once

CDR3: CASSVEGSGTDTQYF
DNA: TGTGCCAGCAGCGTAGAGGGTAGCGGCACAGATACGCAGTATTTT
J: TRBJ2-3
D: -
V: TRBV9
length: 15
size: -

CDR3: CASPVSAGTYNEQFF
DNA: TGTGCCAGTCCCGTCAGCGCTGGCACCTACAATGAGCAGTTCTTC
J: TRBJ2-1
D: -
V: TRBV9
length: 15
size: -

CDR3: CANLNRASGGYTF
DNA: TGTGCCAACCTCAACAGGGCCTCCGGTGGCTACACCTTC
J: TRBJ1-2
D: -
V: TRBV30
length: 13
size: -

CDR3: CASSSQGAQGVEQYF
DNA: TGTGCCAGCAGCTCACAGGGGGCCCAGGGAGTGGAGCAGTACTTC
J: TRBJ2-7
D: TRBD1
V: TRBV7-2
length: 15
size: -

CDR3: CASSLGRAGTTDTQYF
DNA: TGTGCCAGCAGCTTAGGACGAGCGGGGACCACAGATACGCAGTATTTT
J: TRBJ2-3
D: TRBD2
V: TRBV7-8
length: 16
size: -

CDR3: CASSLVQGNTGELFF
DNA: TGTGCCAGCAGCTTGGTCCAGGGGAACACCGGGGAGCTGTTTTTT
J: TRBJ2-2
D: -
V: TRBV5-6
length: 15
size: -

CDR3: CASSPPAQGGYGYTF
DNA: TGTGCCAGCAGCCCTCCGGCGCAGGGTGGCTATGGCTACACCTTC
J: TRBJ1-2
D: -
V: TRBV4-2
length: 15
size: few

CDR3: CASSLGHSPNYGYTF
DNA: TGTGCCAGCAGCCTAGGACACAGCCCTAACTATGGCTACACCTTC
J: TRBJ1-2
D: -
V: TRBV7-2
length: 15
size: -

CDR3: CAWSEGQYGYTF
DNA: TGTGCCTGGAGTGAGGGACAGTATGGCTACACCTTC
J: TRBJ1-2
D: TRBD1
V: TRBV30
length: 12
size: few

CDR3: CASSPRQALNTEAFF
DNA: TGTGCCAGCTCACCACGCCAGGCCCTGAACACTGAAGCTTTCTTT
J: TRBJ1-1
D: -
V: TRBV18
length: 15
size: -

CDR3: CASSQDFGGNPDYGYTF
DNA: TGCGCCAGCAGCCAAGATTTTGGGGGGAATCCGGACTATGGCTACACCTTC
J: TRBJ1-2
D: -
V: TRBV4-3
length: 17
size: -

CDR3: CASSGFRDTLIYEQYF
DNA: TGCGCCAGCAGTGGTTTTAGGGACACACTCATCTACGAGCAGTACTTC
J: TRBJ2-7
D: -
V: TRBV10-2
length: 16
size: -

CDR3: CASSRGQQGDQPQHF
DNA: TGTGCCAGCAGTCGAGGACAGCAAGGAGATCAGCCCCAGCATTTT
J: TRBJ1-5
D: -
V: TRBV6-5
length: 15
size: -

CDR3: CASRDSGTGSHEQYF
DNA: TGTGCCAGTCGTGACTCGGGGACAGGGTCGCACGAGCAGTACTTC
J: TRBJ2-7
D: TRBD1
V: TRBV19
length: 15
size: -

CDR3: CASSQLGTSGSGIKQYF
DNA: TGTGCCAGCAGCCAACTCGGGACTAGCGGGAGTGGTATCAAGCAGTACTTC
J: TRBJ2-7
D: TRBD2
V: TRBV7-9
length: 17
size: -

CDR3: CASRTGTSGGKLFF
DNA: TGTGCCAGCAGGACTGGGACTTCGGGAGGAAAACTGTTTTTT
J: TRBJ1-4
D: -
V: TRBV28
length: 14
size: -

CDR3: CASSLVRGGNTEAFF
DNA: TGTGCCAGCAGCTTAGTGAGAGGGGGGAACACTGAAGCTTTCTTT
J: TRBJ1-1
D: -
V: TRBV11-2
length: 15
size: -

CDR3: CASSYRQGFSGNTIYF
DNA: TGTGCCAGCAGTTACAGACAAGGCTTCTCTGGAAACACCATATATTTT
J: TRBJ1-3
D: -
V: TRBV6-5
length: 16
size: -

CDR3: CASSQDSRVNGFRNQPQHF
DNA: TGCGCCAGCAGCCAAGATTCGCGAGTGAACGGTTTTCGGAATCAGCCCCAGCATTTT
J: TRBJ1-5
D: -
V: TRBV4-3
length: 19
size: once

CDR3: CASHDRGAVVEKLFF
DNA: TGTGCCAGTCACGACAGGGGGGCGGTTGTTGAAAAACTGTTTTTT
J: TRBJ1-4
D: TRBD1
V: TRBV19
length: 15
size: -

CDR3: CSVRVQGVNEKLFF
DNA: TGCAGCGTTAGGGTACAGGGCGTAAATGAAAAACTGTTTTTT
J: TRBJ1-4
D: -
V: TRBV29-1
length: 14
size: -

CDR3: CASSPGQNEQFF
DNA: TGCGCCAGCAGTCCCGGACAGAATGAGCAGTTCTTC
J: TRBJ2-1
D: -
V: TRBV5-1
length: 12
size: -

CDR3: CSAGREGLRYEQYF
DNA: TGCAGCGCCGGCCGCGAGGGTTTGAGGTACGAGCAGTACTTC
J: TRBJ2-7
D: -
V: TRBV29-1
length: 14
size: -

CDR3: CASTTTYGAEEAFF
DNA: TGTGCCAGCACCACAACCTACGGAGCAGAAGAAGCTTTCTTT
J: TRBJ1-1
D: -
V: TRBV2
length: 14
size: -

CDR3: CASSPGRAGANVLTF
DNA: TGTGCCAGCAGCCCCGGGAGGGCTGGGGCCAACGTCCTGACTTTC
J: TRBJ2-6
D: TRBD2
V: TRBV9
length: 15
size: -

CDR3: CASSLGLAGGLTETQYF
DNA: TGCGCCAGCAGCTTGGGACTAGCGGGGGGGTTAACGGAGACCCAGTACTTC
J: TRBJ2-5
D: TRBD2
V: TRBV5-1
length: 17
size: -